This T cell receptor beta chain appears in the sequencing data of a study of shared clonotypes between healthy human individuals. Study in general: The study drew on a couple of women and three men aged 18 to 49 as donors.

Input per replicate PCR of unsorted PBMC was 300 ng DNA, corresponding to tens of thousands of T cell genomes. Produced via immunoSEQ multiplex PCR; TCRdb's table is partial and in-frame only. The sample consists of hundreds of thousands of clones, roughly three quarters of them appearing once. Germline assignment: CDR1 LGHNA and CDR2 YSLEER. The CDR3 sequence is 14 residues long. V lost 1 base and J 10 bases, leaving 14 bases between the germline ends. J is TRBJ2-1 and V is TRBV4-3; D gene unclear. The material sequenced was PBMCs. The clonotype comes from a middle-aged woman in good health. Some clones in this sample may be carry-over from other donors' samples. The CDR3 loop reads CASSQVVALREQFF. CDR3 nucleotides: TGCGCCAGCAGCCAAGTTGTAGCTCTGCGGGAGCAGTTCTTC.